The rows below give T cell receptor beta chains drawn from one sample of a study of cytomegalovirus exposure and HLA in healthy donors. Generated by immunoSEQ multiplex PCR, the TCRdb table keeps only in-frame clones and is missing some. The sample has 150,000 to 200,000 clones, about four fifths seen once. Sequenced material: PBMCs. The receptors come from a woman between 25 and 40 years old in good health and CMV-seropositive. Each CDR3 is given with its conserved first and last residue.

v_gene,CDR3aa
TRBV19,CASSLSGSQADTQYF
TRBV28,CASTESTDTQYF
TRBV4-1,CASSQERTGPSGANVLTF
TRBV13,CASSEGGERYGYTF
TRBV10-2,CASSLAGNQPQHF
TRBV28,CASSFPLLAGAGYNEQFF
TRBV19,CASTPPGGGYNEQFF
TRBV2,CASSDRQGAYNEQFF
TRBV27,CASSKFAVSVSLAGSSKGGEQYF
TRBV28,CASSPPHSGANVLTF
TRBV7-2,CASSLGDTYEQYF
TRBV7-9,CASSPQTVNTGELFF
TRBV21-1,CASSKGAENTEAFF
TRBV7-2,CASSSEVASRWGEQFF
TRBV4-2,CASSQERGREAFF
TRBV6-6,CASSTLRGFNQPQHF
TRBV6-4,CASSADRGHGYTF
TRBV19,CASKGESYEQYF
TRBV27,CASSPLGRRRGYGANGYTF
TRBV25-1,CASSELAGGDTQYF
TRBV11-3,CASSLRGGREGTNEQFF
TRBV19,CASRRQANQPQHF
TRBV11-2,CASSLGAGYEQYF
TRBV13,CASSFLVVAGGSETQYF
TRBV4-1,CASRGVVTDTQYF
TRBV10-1,CASSELGAEQYF
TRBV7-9,CASRPQGLHGYTF
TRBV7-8,CASSVRDRLMGGYTF
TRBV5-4,CASSLIASRGNTEAFF
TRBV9,CASSVASGLRRADTQYF
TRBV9,CASSVGGGMNTEAFF
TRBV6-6,CASSPFTGGSGNTIYF
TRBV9,CASSVGAGYEQYF
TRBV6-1,CASSEEPEEQFF
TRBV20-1,CSARRDTKQYF
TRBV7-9,CASSSPRTSPYNEQFF
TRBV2,CASSAIKTAFYGYTF
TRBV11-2,CASSSALGGYEQYF
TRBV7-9,CASSFEGARGYTF
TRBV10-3,CATSLARGLGRSSYEQYF
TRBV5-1,CASSLTGKETQYF
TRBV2,CASSADRGSKKLFF
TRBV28,CASRGLRSTDTQYF
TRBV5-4,CASSLGGLGVYEQYF
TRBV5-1,CASSLGFPAEAFF
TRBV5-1,CASSPGLAVYNEQFF
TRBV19,CASSSGATYEQYF
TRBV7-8,CASSPRVGALNQPQHF
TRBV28,CASTKSGASYEQYF
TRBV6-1,CASSASTGTWSGYTF